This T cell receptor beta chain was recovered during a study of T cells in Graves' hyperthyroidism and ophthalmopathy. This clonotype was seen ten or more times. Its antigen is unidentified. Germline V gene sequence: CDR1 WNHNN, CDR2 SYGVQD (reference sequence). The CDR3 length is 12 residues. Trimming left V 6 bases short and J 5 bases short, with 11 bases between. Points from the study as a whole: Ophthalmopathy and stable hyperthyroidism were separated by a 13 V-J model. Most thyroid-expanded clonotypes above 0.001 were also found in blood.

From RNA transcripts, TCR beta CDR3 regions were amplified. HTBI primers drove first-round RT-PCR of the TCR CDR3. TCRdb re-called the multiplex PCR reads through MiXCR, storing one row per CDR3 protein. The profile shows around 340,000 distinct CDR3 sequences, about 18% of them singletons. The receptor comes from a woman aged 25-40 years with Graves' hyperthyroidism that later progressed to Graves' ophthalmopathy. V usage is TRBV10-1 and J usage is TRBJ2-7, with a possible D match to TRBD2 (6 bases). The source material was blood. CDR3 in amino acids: CASRGGHDEQYF. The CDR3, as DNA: TGCGCCAGCAGGGGGGGTCATGACGAGCAGTACTTC.